This T cell receptor (beta chain) was observed in a study of response to subunit inactivated influenza vaccine. This clonotype was observed a few times. Its antigen is currently unknown. This CDR3 has 16 amino acids. Germline V gene sequence: CDR1 LGHNA, CDR2 YNFKEQ. Trimming cost V 0 bases and J 1 base; bases outside gene matches: 5. TCRdb analysed the RT-PCR reads with MiXCR anew, one entry per CDR3 protein. The table lists 800,000 or so distinct CDR3 sequences, roughly 20% of them singletons, with around 9.6% in the top ten. General study results and limits: Each seasonal influenza vaccination, the authors suggested, recruits few new T cells.

This TCR was sampled from a man between 50 and 59 years old who received an inactivated influenza vaccine. The V call is TRBV4-2, the J call TRBJ2-5; TRBD2 matches 7 bases. This specimen was PBMCs from blood, taken roughly 5 days after vaccination. Here the CDR3 reads CASSQDPGGGQETQYF. DNA of the CDR3: TGTGCCAGCAGCCAAGATCCTGGCGGGGGCCAAGAGACCCAGTACTTC.